These T cell receptor beta chains were read from a single sample in a study of vaccination and CD4 T cells after COVID-19. TCRdb re-derived calls from the PCR reads in MiXCR, one entry per CDR3 protein. The table has under 25,000 distinct CDR3 sequences, just over 45% seen once. No antigen has been identified for these receptors. The sample was CD4+ T cells from blood, cultured in vitro, taken after SARS-CoV-2 vaccination. These receptors were collected from a human donor who had recovered from COVID-19. Both conserved end residues are trimmed from each CDR3.

CDR3	V	J
SARDSRLATSRSKETQY	TRBV20-1	TRBJ2-5
ASSLGGVGSPLH	TRBV5-1	TRBJ1-6
ASSLERGQFGYT	TRBV7-2	TRBJ1-2
ASSQETGGFTSPLH	TRBV4-3	TRBJ1-6
ASSLQGGANGYT	TRBV5-1	TRBJ1-2
ASSEIRQVQETQY	TRBV2	TRBJ2-5
ASSLGGDSFSEQY	TRBV5-5	TRBJ2-7
SAPGQGAYGYT	TRBV20-1	TRBJ1-2
SADQGGFMNTEAF	TRBV20-1	TRBJ1-1
ASSPDSEAF	TRBV6-1	TRBJ1-1
ASSLYSGANVLT	TRBV7-2	TRBJ2-6
ASSGGALGNEQF	TRBV19	TRBJ2-1
ASSLNEGANYGYT	TRBV7-8	TRBJ1-2
ASSSARPTGGAYYGYT	TRBV27	TRBJ1-2
ASSYSLFQETQY	TRBV6-5	TRBJ2-5
ASSIRAGNTEAF	TRBV19	TRBJ1-1
SARQGFNSPLH	TRBV20-1	TRBJ1-6
ASSQGDTQY	TRBV19	TRBJ2-3
ASSLQSGDRASWVSPLH	TRBV11-2	TRBJ1-6
ASSYQSGRAPYNEQF	TRBV6-2/TRBV6-3	TRBJ2-1
ASSSDRIYGYT	TRBV12-3/TRBV12-4	TRBJ1-2
ATSDPLRGSGQF	TRBV24-1	TRBJ2-1
ATTMDRGREKLF	TRBV15	TRBJ1-4
ASSYSGQPSGYT	TRBV6-5	TRBJ1-2
ASSGQNSNQPQH	TRBV6-1	TRBJ1-5
ASSLDPNQPQH	TRBV28	TRBJ1-5
ASSLSRTSTTGELF	TRBV7-8	TRBJ2-2
SAYQGAGDQPQH	TRBV20-1	TRBJ1-5
ASSLSGIIGDT	TRBV12-3/TRBV12-4	TRBJ1-2
ASSRQGVEIMAGELF	TRBV6-1	TRBJ2-2
ASSLGRDNGYT	TRBV7-2	TRBJ1-2
ASTRGNGGGRETQY	TRBV6-2/TRBV6-3	TRBJ2-5
SAQQGNEQY	TRBV20-1	TRBJ2-7
ASSYSRQGGTEAF	TRBV6-5	TRBJ1-1
SVEVSQGQPQH	TRBV29-1	TRBJ1-5
ASSRAGPGQPQH	TRBV7-2	TRBJ1-5
ASSQEFGTGPHGTQY	TRBV4-3	TRBJ2-5
SARDRGWTEAF	TRBV20-1	TRBJ1-1
SATGTHTDTQY	TRBV20-1	TRBJ2-3
ASSQRRDGETQY	TRBV28	TRBJ2-5
SARGEGGREEQY	TRBV20-1	TRBJ2-7
ASRGQGADGYT	TRBV12-3/TRBV12-4	TRBJ1-2
SAGATTSPYGYT	TRBV20-1	TRBJ1-2
ASSAGLKETQY	TRBV27	TRBJ2-5